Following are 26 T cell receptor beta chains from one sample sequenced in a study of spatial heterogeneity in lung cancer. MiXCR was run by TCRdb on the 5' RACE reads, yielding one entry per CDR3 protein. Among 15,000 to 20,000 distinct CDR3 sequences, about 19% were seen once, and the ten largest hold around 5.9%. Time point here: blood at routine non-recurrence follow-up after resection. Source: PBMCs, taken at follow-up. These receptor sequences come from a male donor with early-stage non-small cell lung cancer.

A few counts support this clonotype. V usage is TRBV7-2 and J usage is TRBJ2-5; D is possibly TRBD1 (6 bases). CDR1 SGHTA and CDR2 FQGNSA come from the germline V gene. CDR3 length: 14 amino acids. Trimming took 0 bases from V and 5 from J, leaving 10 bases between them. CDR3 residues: CASSLAWGPETQYF. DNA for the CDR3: TGTGCCAGCAGCTTAGCCTGGGGGCCGGAGACCCAGTACTTC.

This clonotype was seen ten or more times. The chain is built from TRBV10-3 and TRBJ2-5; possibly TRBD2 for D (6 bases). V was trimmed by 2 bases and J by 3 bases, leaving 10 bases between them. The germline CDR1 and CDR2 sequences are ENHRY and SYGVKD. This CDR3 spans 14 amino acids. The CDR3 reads CAISEPGEKETQYF. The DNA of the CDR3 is TGTGCCATCAGTGAGCCGGGAGAAAAAGAGACCCAGTACTTC.

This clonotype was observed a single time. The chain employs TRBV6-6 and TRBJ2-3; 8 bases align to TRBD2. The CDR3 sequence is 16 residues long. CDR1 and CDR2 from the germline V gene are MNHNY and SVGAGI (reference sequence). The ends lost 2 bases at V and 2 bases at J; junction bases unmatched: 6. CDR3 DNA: TGTGCCAGCAGTTACCCCGGGACTAGAATCACAGATACGCAGTATTTT. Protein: CASSYPGTRITDTQYF.

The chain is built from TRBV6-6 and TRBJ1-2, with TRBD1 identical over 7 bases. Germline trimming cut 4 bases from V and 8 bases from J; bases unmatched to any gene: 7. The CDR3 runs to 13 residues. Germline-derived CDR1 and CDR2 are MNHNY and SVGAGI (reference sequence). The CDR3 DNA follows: TGTGCCAGCAGTTTCGGACAGGAGGGAGGCTACACCTTC. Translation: CASSFGQEGGYTF.

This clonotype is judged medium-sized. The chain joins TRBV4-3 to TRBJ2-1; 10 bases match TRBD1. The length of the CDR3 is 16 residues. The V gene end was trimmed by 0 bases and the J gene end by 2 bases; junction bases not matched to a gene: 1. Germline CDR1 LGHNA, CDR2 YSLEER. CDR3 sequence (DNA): TGCGCCAGCAGCCAAGAGGGGACAGGGGCCTACAATGAGCAGTTCTTC. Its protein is CASSQEGTGAYNEQFF.

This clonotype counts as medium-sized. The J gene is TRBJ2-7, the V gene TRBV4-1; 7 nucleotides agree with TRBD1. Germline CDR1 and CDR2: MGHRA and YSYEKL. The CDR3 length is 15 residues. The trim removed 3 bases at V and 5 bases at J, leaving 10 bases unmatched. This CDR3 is CASSQQNRGSHEQYF. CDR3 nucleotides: TGCGCCAGCAGCCAGCAAAACAGGGGTTCACACGAGCAGTACTTC.

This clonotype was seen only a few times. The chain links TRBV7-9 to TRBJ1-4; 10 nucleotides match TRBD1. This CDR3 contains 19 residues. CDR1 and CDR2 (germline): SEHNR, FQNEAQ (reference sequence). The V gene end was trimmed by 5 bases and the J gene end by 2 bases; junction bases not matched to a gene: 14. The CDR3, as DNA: TGTGCCAGCAGCCAAAGCCGGGACAGGGGAATTGGGACTAATGAAAAACTGTTTTTT. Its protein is CASSQSRDRGIGTNEKLFF.

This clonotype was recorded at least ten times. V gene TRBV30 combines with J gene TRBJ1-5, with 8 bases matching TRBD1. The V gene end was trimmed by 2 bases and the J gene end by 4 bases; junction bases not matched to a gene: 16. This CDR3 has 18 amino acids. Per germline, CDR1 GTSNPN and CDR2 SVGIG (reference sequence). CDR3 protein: CAWSRRAFSRDRNQPQHF. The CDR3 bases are TGTGCCTGGAGTCGTCGGGCTTTCTCTCGGGACAGGAATCAGCCCCAGCATTTT.

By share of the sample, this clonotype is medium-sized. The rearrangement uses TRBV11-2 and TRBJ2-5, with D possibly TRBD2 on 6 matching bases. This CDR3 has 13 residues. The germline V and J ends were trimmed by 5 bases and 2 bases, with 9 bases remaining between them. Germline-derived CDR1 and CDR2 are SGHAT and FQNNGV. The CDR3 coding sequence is TGTGCCAGCAGCCGGGAGCCGCAAGAGACCCAGTACTTC. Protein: CASSREPQETQYF.

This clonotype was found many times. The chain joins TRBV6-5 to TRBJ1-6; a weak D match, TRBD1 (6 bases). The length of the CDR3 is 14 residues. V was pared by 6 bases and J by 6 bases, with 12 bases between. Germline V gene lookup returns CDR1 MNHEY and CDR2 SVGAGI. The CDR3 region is CASSPGQFNSPLHF. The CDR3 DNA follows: TGTGCCAGCAGCCCAGGACAGTTTAATTCACCCCTCCACTTT.

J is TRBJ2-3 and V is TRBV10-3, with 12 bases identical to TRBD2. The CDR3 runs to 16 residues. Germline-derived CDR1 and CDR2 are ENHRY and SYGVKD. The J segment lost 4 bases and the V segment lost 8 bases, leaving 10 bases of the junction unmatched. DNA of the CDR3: TGTGCCATCGCCACTAATCGACTAGCGGGGGCAGATACGCAGTATTTT. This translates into CAIATNRLAGADTQYF.

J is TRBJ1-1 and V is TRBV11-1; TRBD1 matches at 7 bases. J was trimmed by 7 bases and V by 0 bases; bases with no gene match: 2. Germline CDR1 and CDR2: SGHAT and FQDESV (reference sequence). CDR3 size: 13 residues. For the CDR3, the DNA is TGTGCCAGCAGCTTAGCTGGGACAGATGAAGCTTTCTTT. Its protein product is CASSLAGTDEAFF.

CDR3 DNA sequence: TGTGCCAGCTCACCAAAGGCAGGCCAAGAGACCCAGTACTTC. Translated: CASSPKAGQETQYF. The chain links TRBV18 to TRBJ2-5; no reliable D call. Trimming removed 2 bases at V and 1 base at J, with 8 bases between. Germline CDR1 KGHSH, CDR2 LQKENI. The CDR3 has 14 amino acids.

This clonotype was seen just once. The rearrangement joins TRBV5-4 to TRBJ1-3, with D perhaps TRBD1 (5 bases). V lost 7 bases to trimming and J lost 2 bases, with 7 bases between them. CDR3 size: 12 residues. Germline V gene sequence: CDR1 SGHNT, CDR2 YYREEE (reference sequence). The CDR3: CASPGPGNTIYF. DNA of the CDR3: TGTGCCAGCCCAGGGCCTGGAAACACCATATATTTT.

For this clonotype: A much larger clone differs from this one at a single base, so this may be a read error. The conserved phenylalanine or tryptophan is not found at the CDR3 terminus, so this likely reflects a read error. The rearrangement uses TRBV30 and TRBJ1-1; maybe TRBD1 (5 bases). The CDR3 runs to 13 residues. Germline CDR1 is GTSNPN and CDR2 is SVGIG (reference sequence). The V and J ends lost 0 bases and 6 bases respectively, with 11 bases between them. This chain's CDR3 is CAWSVSRGSEAFS. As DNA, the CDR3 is TGTGCCTGGAGTGTAAGCCGGGGGTCTGAAGCTTTCTCT.

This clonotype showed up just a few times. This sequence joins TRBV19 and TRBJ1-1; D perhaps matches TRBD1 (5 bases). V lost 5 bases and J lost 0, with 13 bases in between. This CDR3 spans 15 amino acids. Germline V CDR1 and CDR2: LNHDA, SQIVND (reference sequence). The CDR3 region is CASSPPQGMNTEAFF. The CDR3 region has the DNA TGTGCCAGTAGTCCCCCCCAGGGAATGAACACTGAAGCTTTCTTT.

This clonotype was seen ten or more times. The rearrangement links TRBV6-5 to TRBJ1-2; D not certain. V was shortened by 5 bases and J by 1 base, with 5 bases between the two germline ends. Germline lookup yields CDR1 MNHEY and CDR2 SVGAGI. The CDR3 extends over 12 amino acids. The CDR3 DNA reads TGTGCCAGCAGTCCATATAACTATGGCTACACCTTC. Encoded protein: CASSPYNYGYTF.

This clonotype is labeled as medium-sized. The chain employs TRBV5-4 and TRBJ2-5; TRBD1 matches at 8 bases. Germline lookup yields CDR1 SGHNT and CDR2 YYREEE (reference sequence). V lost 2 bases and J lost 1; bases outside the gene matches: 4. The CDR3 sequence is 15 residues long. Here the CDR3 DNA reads TGTGCCAGCAGCTTACCCGGACAGGGCCAAGAGACCCAGTACTTC. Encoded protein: CASSLPGQGQETQYF.

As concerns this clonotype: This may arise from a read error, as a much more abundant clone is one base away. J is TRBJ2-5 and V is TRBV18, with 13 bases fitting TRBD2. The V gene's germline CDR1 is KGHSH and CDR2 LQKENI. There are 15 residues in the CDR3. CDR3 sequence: CVSSPGLAGEETQYF. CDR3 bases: TGTGTCAGCTCACCCGGACTAGCGGGGGAAGAGACCCAGTACTTC.

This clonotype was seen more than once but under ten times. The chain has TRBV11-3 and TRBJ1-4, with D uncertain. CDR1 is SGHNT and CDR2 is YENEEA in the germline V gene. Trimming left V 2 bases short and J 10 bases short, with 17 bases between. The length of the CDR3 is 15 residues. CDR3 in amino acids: CASSLRTGPRGKLFF. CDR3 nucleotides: TGTGCCAGCAGCTTAAGGACGGGCCCCAGAGGAAAACTGTTTTTT.

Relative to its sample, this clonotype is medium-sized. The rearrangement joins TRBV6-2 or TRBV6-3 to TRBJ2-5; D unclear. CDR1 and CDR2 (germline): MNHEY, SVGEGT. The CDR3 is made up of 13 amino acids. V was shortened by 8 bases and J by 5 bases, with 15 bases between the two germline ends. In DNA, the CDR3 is TGTGCCAGCCAACCTACAAGAAAGGAGACCCAGTACTTC. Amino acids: CASQPTRKETQYF.

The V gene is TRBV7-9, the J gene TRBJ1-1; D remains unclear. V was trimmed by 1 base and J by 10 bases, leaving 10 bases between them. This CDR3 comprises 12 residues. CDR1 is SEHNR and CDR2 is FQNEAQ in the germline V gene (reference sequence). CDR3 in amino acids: CASSLDVRPAFF. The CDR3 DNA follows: TGTGCCAGCAGCTTAGATGTAAGGCCAGCTTTCTTT.

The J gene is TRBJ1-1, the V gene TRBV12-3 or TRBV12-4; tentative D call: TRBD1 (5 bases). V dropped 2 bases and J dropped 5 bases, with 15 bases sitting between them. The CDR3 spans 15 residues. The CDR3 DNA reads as TGTGCCAGCAGTTTATTCGGTCAGGGCGGAACTGAAGCTTTCTTT. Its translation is CASSLFGQGGTEAFF.

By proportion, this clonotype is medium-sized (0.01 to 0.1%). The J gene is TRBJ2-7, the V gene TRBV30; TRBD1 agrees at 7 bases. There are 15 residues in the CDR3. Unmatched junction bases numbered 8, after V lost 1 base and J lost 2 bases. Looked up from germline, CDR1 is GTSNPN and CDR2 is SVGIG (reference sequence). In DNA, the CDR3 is TGTGCCTGGAGTGGCCCCGGACAGGAGACCTACGAGCAGTACTTC. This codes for CAWSGPGQETYEQYF.

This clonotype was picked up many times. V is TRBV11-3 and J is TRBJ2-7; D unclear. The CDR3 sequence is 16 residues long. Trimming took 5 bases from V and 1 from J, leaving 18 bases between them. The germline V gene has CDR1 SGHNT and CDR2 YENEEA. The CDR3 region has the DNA TGTGCCAGCAGCGACCCCCACCAGGTGGGATCCTACGAGCAGTACTTC. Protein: CASSDPHQVGSYEQYF.

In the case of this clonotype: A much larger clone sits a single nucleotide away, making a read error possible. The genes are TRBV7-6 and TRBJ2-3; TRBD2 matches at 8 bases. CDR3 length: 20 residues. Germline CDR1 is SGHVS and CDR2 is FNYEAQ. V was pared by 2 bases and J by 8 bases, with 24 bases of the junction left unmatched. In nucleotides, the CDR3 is TGTGCCAGCAGCTTACCCCTTCCGGGAGGGGGGCAATTTCTAGCAGTTACGCAGTATTTT. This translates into CASSLPLPGGGQFLAVTQYF.